The present entry profiles one TCR beta chain with its context. The target antigen is unknown. V shed 5 bases and J shed 7 bases, with 18 bases lying between them. Germline lookup yields CDR1 SGHKS and CDR2 YYEKEE (reference sequence). The CDR3 runs 14 residues. A sample-barcoded 5' primer and a J-beta primer mix were used in a second PCR of roughly 6 to 12 cycles. Each CDR3 protein gets one entry after TCRdb re-called the 5' RACE reads with MiXCR. The data contain 1.5 million to 2 million distinct CDR3 sequences, 25% to 30% of them seen just once; the ten biggest clones take up about 7.7%. The data were obtained in a study of blood T cells in healthy people across ages. Regarding the study as a whole: Across the age range, TCR beta diversity per million T cells fell in a roughly linear way.

With each sample, at least 6 micrograms of total RNA were extracted. Sequencing was performed on blood. The source of this sequence is a woman aged 30 to 39 in good health. The chain has TRBV5-5 and TRBJ1-2, with D maybe TRBD1 (6 bases). CDR3 in DNA: TGTGCCAGCAGGAACCCTGGACAGTCCCCTGGCTACACCTTC. Protein: CASRNPGQSPGYTF.